The clone carrying this TCR beta chain was observed once. The target antigen is unknown. The data derive from a study of shared clonotypes between healthy human individuals. V was cut by 2 bases and J by 8 bases, with 18 bases left in between. The germline gives CDR1 MDHEN, CDR2 SYDVKM. CDR3 length: 15 amino acids. Each subset's genomic DNA was split evenly across several immunoSEQ plates. The protocol was immunoSEQ multiplex PCR, while the TCRdb copy is restricted to in-frame clones and leaves out a portion. This table holds about 510,000 clones, about 95% found once. Whole-study findings and limits: Sharing across a few donors was seen in roughly 5% of naive CD4 clonotypes.

The sequence was collected from a woman younger than 45 in good health. Material for sequencing was naive CD4+ T cells sorted from blood. Subset given: CD45RA+ positively selected. This rearrangement joins TRBV28 to TRBJ1-2; the D is unclear. The CDR3 DNA sequence: TGTGCCAGCAGTTTAGAACAGCCCCTTGTCGACGGCTACACCTTC. As protein: CASSLEQPLVDGYTF.